This T cell receptor beta chain stems from a study of blood T cell repertoires in COVID-19. Libraries were prepared by immunoSEQ multiplex PCR; TCRdb keeps only in-frame clonotypes and omits some of them. The table has about 170,000 clones, more than 70% seen once. This clone was seen only a few times. Participants reported their clinical history, and cohort assignment relied on those reports. The receptor's source is a woman between 45 and 60 years old in a cohort exposed to, infected with or recovered from COVID-19 (not recorded which). Sequencing used PBMCs or T cells enriched from blood (not recorded which).

The CDR3 protein is CASRADSYEQYF. Written as DNA, the CDR3 is TGTGCCAGCAGGGCCGACAGCTACGAGCAGTACTTC. The J gene is TRBJ2-7, the V gene TRBV2, with a possible D match to TRBD1 (5 bases). V shed 6 bases and J shed 3 bases, with 9 bases lying between them. The CDR3 has 12 amino acids. Looked up from germline, CDR1 is SNHLY and CDR2 is FYNNEI.